The 8 T cell receptor beta chains listed next were all sequenced from one sample in a study of blood T cell repertoires in COVID-19. TCRdb keeps only in-frame clones here, not all; method: immunoSEQ multiplex PCR. This sample has around 180,000 clones, with over 75% found just once. Material: peripheral blood. All receptors come from a man aged 70 or older with active or convalescent COVID-19.

The V gene is TRBV4-3, the J gene TRBJ1-5; 9 bases align to TRBD1. From germline, CDR1 is LGHNA and CDR2 YSLEER. The ends lost 4 bases at V and 2 bases at J; junction bases unmatched: 6. This CDR3 spans 16 amino acids. CDR3 DNA: TGCGCCAGCAGCCCACAAACAGGGGGCGGCAATCAGCCCCAGCATTTT. This encodes CASSPQTGGGNQPQHF.

This clone turned up a few times. CDR3 nucleotides: TGTGCCAGCCGTCCCTCGCTTGGAACAGGGCTCTATGGCTACACCTTC. Protein: CASRPSLGTGLYGYTF. This rearrangement joins TRBV3-1 (or the pseudogene TRBV3-2) to TRBJ1-2, with D possibly matching TRBD1 (6 bases). The germline gives CDR1 LGHDT, CDR2 YNNKEL (reference sequence). The V end was cut by 8 bases, the J end by 4 bases, with 23 bases between. The CDR3 consists of 16 residues.

This clone appeared many times. CDR3 sequence reads: CASSRHREVNTEAFF. In DNA form, the CDR3 reads TGTGCCAGCAGCCGTCACAGGGAAGTGAACACTGAAGCTTTCTTT. The chain joins TRBV7-9 to TRBJ1-1; tentative D call: TRBD1 (6 bases). The CDR3 runs to 15 residues. Per the germline V gene, CDR1 is SEHNR and CDR2 is FQNEAQ (reference sequence). Trimming stripped 5 bases from V and 0 bases from J, with 13 bases between.

This chain links TRBV5-1 with TRBJ2-7; possibly TRBD1 for D (5 bases). The CDR3 spans 16 residues. The V end was cut by 1 base, the J end by 5 bases, with 19 bases between. Germline CDR1 is SGHRS and CDR2 is YFSETQ. This chain's CDR3 is CASSLFSVQGSNEQYF. DNA of the CDR3: TGCGCCAGCAGCTTGTTCTCCGTGCAGGGTAGCAACGAGCAGTACTTC.

This chain joins TRBV3-1 (or the pseudogene TRBV3-2) and TRBJ1-3, with D tentatively TRBD1 (5 bases). CDR3 length: 14 amino acids. V was shortened by 5 bases and J by 8 bases, with 16 bases between the two germline ends. Germline CDR1 and CDR2: LGHDT and YNNKEL (reference sequence). The CDR3 loop reads CASSDIARGDTIYF. In DNA form, the CDR3 reads TGTGCCAGCAGCGATATAGCCCGGGGGGACACCATATATTTT.

This clone was observed a handful of times. This chain links TRBV7-2 with TRBJ2-7; weak D call: TRBD1 (7 bases). CDR3 length: 16 amino acids. The germline V gene has CDR1 SGHTA and CDR2 FQGNSA. The V and J ends lost 3 bases and 5 bases respectively, with 20 bases between them. The CDR3 region is CASSFGGAGGRNEQYF. The CDR3 bases are TGTGCCAGCAGCTTTGGCGGGGCAGGGGGTAGGAACGAGCAGTACTTC.

This chain connects TRBV10-3 to TRBJ2-7; a weak D match, TRBD1 (6 bases). CDR3 length: 13 residues. Germline values: CDR1 ENHRY, CDR2 SYGVKD. Trimming cost V 11 bases and J 7 bases, with 21 bases left between them. The CDR3 protein is CAVGKDSGTEQYF. As DNA, the CDR3 is TGTGCCGTAGGGAAGGACAGCGGTACGGAGCAGTACTTC.

This chain uses TRBV30 with TRBJ2-2, with 8 bases fitting TRBD1. The J call could be wrong; TRBJ1-4 is a better fit for the DNA end. The CDR3 sequence is 14 residues long. Looked up from germline, CDR1 is GTSNPN and CDR2 is SVGIG (reference sequence). The CDR3 loop reads CAWSVTGDGGKLFF. The CDR3 DNA reads as TGTGCCTGGAGTGTGACAGGGGACGGAGGAAAACTGTTTTTT.